A selection of T cell receptor beta chains follows, all from one sample in a study of T cells in Graves' hyperthyroidism and ophthalmopathy. TCRdb re-derived calls from the multiplex PCR reads in MiXCR, one entry per CDR3 protein. Seen here are around 760,000 distinct CDR3 sequences, around a third observed once, and the top ten hold 30% to 40%. The sequenced sample was blood. All receptors derive from a woman between 40 and 55 years old with Graves' hyperthyroidism. The CDR3 runs from the conserved cysteine through the conserved F or W.

v_gene | CDR3aa
TRBV28 | CASSLGTGAFNQPQHF
TRBV7-2 | CASSLMRSGNTIYF
TRBV15 | CATSRGRPANEKLFF
TRBV10-3 | CASRLSTGNNSPLHF
TRBV20-1 | CSAPRRGFTYEQYF
TRBV7-2 | CASSSQGWGEKLFF
TRBV10-3 | CASSYSNRRSGANVLTF
TRBV7-9 | CASSPGVVLGEPQHF
TRBV2 | CASSFRDRAPMQYF
TRBV6-5 | CASSYLPGDYGYTF
TRBV5-6 | CASSLALGQGVEAFF
TRBV12-3/TRBV12-4 | CASRRDTDTQYF
TRBV7-9 | CASSPTGESGRGQETQYF
TRBV12-3/TRBV12-4 | CASSTMTGIGTEAFF
TRBV10-2 | CASFRDSQETQYF
TRBV6-2/TRBV6-3 | CAAGTSGSSGANVLTF
TRBV10-3 | CAISESGTARDGYTF
TRBV19 | CASSPKGAWNEKLFF
TRBV20-1 | CSASALAGVWEQYF
TRBV7-9 | CASSFHTTNEKLFF
TRBV25-1 | CATWSGEQYF
TRBV10-3 | CAISESEVTEAFF
TRBV10-3 | CAISPGNSPLHF
TRBV5-6 | CASSGGEVTQYF
TRBV25-1 | CASRPGGGQTGYTF
TRBV10-2 | CASRARATVNTGELFF
TRBV7-9 | CASSPPSGGPGGQYF
TRBV6-5 | CASSYKVHENTEAFF
TRBV19 | CASSWGTGPSYEQYF
TRBV4-1 | CASSQGFKQYF
TRBV9 | CASSVVGTSGRGSTGELFF
TRBV29-1 | CSVEDGVSYEQYF
TRBV7-9 | CASSPPGTGTGEQYF
TRBV13 | CASSLRALNYGYTF
TRBV20-1 | CSAIFGYEQYF
TRBV7-8 | CASSQEALGSYEQYF
TRBV2 | CASSGSGFRLNYGYTF
TRBV10-3 | CAITRSGNTGELFF
TRBV9 | CANSPAVEDYGYTF
TRBV10-3 | CAISDGLAGQGSETQYF